Listed below are T cell receptor beta chains from one sample, sequenced in a study of T cell responses to AZD1222 COVID-19 vaccine. Profiled with immunoSEQ multiplex PCR; TCRdb holds only in-frame clones, not every one. The sample records about 60,000 clones, 80% to 90% being singletons. The specimen comprised peripheral blood, sampled 28 days after the second AZD1222 dose. The receptors here all came from an adult who received the AZD1222 COVID-19 vaccine. Each CDR3 is given with its conserved first and last residue. The D gene is left open where the match is weak. The listing skips clone size in some rows; elsewhere it reads once, few, many or a size class.

v_call: TRBV21-1
d_call: NA
j_call: TRBJ1-3
clone_size: NA
cdr3_aa: CASSNTGTGYYLGGNTIYF
cdr3_nt: TGTGCCAGCAGCAACACCGGGACAGGGTATTACTTAGGAGGAAACACCATATATTTT

v_call: TRBV2
d_call: TRBD1
j_call: TRBJ1-6
clone_size: NA
cdr3_aa: CASIRDRTYNSPLHF
cdr3_nt: TGTGCCAGCATCAGGGACAGGACCTATAATTCACCCCTCCACTTT

v_call: TRBV19
d_call: TRBD1
j_call: TRBJ1-5
clone_size: NA
cdr3_aa: CASSQGVGDQPQHF
cdr3_nt: TGTGCCAGTAGCCAGGGGGTGGGGGATCAGCCCCAGCATTTT

v_call: TRBV10-3
d_call: TRBD2
j_call: TRBJ2-5
clone_size: NA
cdr3_aa: CAISEHGTSGRRETQYF
cdr3_nt: TGTGCCATCAGTGAGCATGGGACTAGCGGGAGAAGGGAGACCCAGTACTTC

v_call: TRBV23-1
d_call: NA
j_call: TRBJ2-1
clone_size: NA
cdr3_aa: CASSSRARCPGDEQFF
cdr3_nt: TGCGCCAGCAGTTCGCGGGCCCGGTGTCCTGGCGATGAGCAGTTCTTC

v_call: TRBV2
d_call: TRBD1
j_call: TRBJ2-7
clone_size: NA
cdr3_aa: CASSRDSSYEQYF
cdr3_nt: TGTGCCAGCAGCCGGGACAGCTCCTACGAGCAGTACTTC

v_call: TRBV21-1
d_call: NA
j_call: TRBJ2-5
clone_size: NA
cdr3_aa: CASSKLDRGSEETQYF
cdr3_nt: TGTGCCAGCAGCAAATTGGACAGGGGGTCCGAAGAGACCCAGTACTTC

v_call: TRBV3-1/TRBV3-2
d_call: TRBD1
j_call: TRBJ2-1
clone_size: NA
cdr3_aa: CASSQRDRENEQFF
cdr3_nt: TGTGCCAGCAGCCAGCGGGACAGGGAGAATGAGCAGTTCTTC

v_call: TRBV30
d_call: NA
j_call: TRBJ1-5
clone_size: NA
cdr3_aa: CAWSQSGQPQHF
cdr3_nt: TGTGCCTGGAGCCAATCGGGGCAGCCCCAGCATTTT

v_call: TRBV2
d_call: NA
j_call: TRBJ1-1
clone_size: NA
cdr3_aa: CASSFFNPNTEAFF
cdr3_nt: TGTGCCAGCAGTTTTTTTAATCCGAACACTGAAGCTTTCTTT

v_call: TRBV27
d_call: TRBD1
j_call: TRBJ2-7
clone_size: NA
cdr3_aa: CASSFGQGTYEQYF
cdr3_nt: TGTGCCAGCAGTTTTGGACAGGGAACCTACGAGCAGTACTTC

v_call: TRBV9
d_call: TRBD1
j_call: TRBJ2-1
clone_size: NA
cdr3_aa: CASGGQALSNEQFF
cdr3_nt: TGTGCCAGCGGGGGACAGGCTCTAAGTAATGAGCAGTTCTTC

v_call: TRBV7-2
d_call: TRBD2
j_call: TRBJ2-1
clone_size: NA
cdr3_aa: CASSPRGLAGANEQFF
cdr3_nt: TGTGCCAGCAGCCCCAGAGGACTAGCGGGAGCCAATGAGCAGTTCTTC

v_call: TRBV20-1
d_call: NA
j_call: TRBJ1-1
clone_size: NA
cdr3_aa: CSVRGAGTFF
cdr3_nt: TGCAGTGTCCGGGGGGCCGGGACTTTCTTT

v_call: TRBV5-1
d_call: TRBD1
j_call: TRBJ1-1
clone_size: NA
cdr3_aa: CASSLRLAGGSGTEAFF
cdr3_nt: TGCGCCAGCAGCTTGCGGTTGGCAGGGGGCTCGGGCACTGAAGCTTTCTTT

v_call: TRBV18
d_call: TRBD2
j_call: TRBJ2-5
clone_size: few
cdr3_aa: CASSPVSGRYTGETQYF
cdr3_nt: TGTGCCAGCTCACCGGTTAGCGGGAGATATACTGGAGAGACCCAGTACTTC

v_call: TRBV9
d_call: TRBD2
j_call: TRBJ2-3
clone_size: NA
cdr3_aa: CASSPPWGLPSTDTQYF
cdr3_nt: TGTGCCAGCAGCCCGCCCTGGGGACTACCTAGCACAGATACGCAGTATTTT

v_call: TRBV19
d_call: NA
j_call: TRBJ2-7
clone_size: NA
cdr3_aa: CASSIELGPGEQYF
cdr3_nt: TGTGCCAGTAGTATTGAGCTAGGACCGGGCGAGCAGTACTTC

v_call: TRBV25-1
d_call: NA
j_call: TRBJ1-6
clone_size: NA
cdr3_aa: CASSRQDYNSPLHF
cdr3_nt: TGTGCCAGCAGTCGACAGGACTATAATTCACCCCTCCACTTT

v_call: TRBV2
d_call: TRBD2
j_call: TRBJ2-7
clone_size: NA
cdr3_aa: CASSTGGSYEQYF
cdr3_nt: TGTGCCAGTAGTACGGGGGGTAGCTACGAGCAGTACTTC

v_call: TRBV7-3
d_call: TRBD2
j_call: TRBJ2-5
clone_size: NA
cdr3_aa: CASSLQTSGGETQYF
cdr3_nt: TGTGCCAGCAGCTTACAAACTAGCGGGGGCGAGACCCAGTACTTC

v_call: TRBV5-1
d_call: NA
j_call: TRBJ1-4
clone_size: once
cdr3_aa: CASSREGVVEKLFF
cdr3_nt: TGCGCCAGCAGCCGGGAGGGGGTGGTCGAAAAACTGTTTTTT

v_call: TRBV19
d_call: NA
j_call: TRBJ2-2
clone_size: NA
cdr3_aa: CASNLNTGELFF
cdr3_nt: TGTGCCAGTAATTTGAACACCGGGGAGCTGTTTTTT